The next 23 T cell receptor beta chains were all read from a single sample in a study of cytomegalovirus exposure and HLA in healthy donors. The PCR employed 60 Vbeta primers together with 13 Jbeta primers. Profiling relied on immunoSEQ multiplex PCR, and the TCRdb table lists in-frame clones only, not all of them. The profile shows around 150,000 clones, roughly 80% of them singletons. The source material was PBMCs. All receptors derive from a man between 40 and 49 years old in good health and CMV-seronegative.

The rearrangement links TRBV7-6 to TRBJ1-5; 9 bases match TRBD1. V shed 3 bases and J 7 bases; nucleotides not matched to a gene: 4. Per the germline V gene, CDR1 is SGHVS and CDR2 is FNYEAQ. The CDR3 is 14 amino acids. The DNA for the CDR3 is TGTGCCAGCAGCTTCAACAGGGGGCAACAGCCCCAGCATTTT. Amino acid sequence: CASSFNRGQQPQHF. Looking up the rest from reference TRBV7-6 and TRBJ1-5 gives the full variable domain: GAGVSQSPRYKVTKRGQDVALRCDPISGHVSLYWYRQALGQGPEFLTYFNYEAQQDKSGLPNDRFSAERPEGSISTLTIQRTEQRDSAMYRCASSFNRGQQPQHFGDGTRLSIL.

CDR3 residues: CASSQSAGGRGIYGYTF. CDR3 sequence (DNA): TGCGCCAGCAGTCAATCGGCGGGAGGGAGGGGGATCTATGGCTACACCTTC. V is TRBV23-1 and J is TRBJ1-2; a possible D gene is TRBD1 (6 bases). TRBV23-1 is recorded as an ORF, its role being uncertain. V lost 0 bases, J lost 4 bases, and 18 bases lay in between. This CDR3 has 17 residues.

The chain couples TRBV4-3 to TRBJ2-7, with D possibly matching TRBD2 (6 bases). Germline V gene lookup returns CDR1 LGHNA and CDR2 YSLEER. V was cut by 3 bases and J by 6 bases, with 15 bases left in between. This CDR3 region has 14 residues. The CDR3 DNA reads TGCGCCAGCAGCCAGTCTGGGACTGGCGGCGAGCAGTACTTC. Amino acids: CASSQSGTGGEQYF.

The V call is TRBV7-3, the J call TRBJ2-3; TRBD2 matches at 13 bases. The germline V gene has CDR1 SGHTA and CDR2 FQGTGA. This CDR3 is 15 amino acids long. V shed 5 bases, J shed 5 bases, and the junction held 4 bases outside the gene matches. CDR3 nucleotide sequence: TGTGCCAGCAGCGGGACTAGCGGGGCGGGAGATACGCAGTATTTT. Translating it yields CASSGTSGAGDTQYF.

The chain's CDR3 is CAWAGRGIGVLTF. The CDR3 DNA reads TGTGCCTGGGCGGGGCGGGGCATAGGAGTCCTGACTTTC. The chain combines TRBV30 with TRBJ2-6; D perhaps matches TRBD2 (6 bases). CDR3 length: 13 amino acids. Germline CDR1 reads GTSNPN; CDR2 reads SVGIG (reference sequence). Deletions cut 5 bases from V and 13 bases from J, with 18 bases between.

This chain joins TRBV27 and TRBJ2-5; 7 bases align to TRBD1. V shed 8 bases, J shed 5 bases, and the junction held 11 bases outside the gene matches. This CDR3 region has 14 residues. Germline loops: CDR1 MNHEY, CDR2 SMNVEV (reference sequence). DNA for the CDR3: TGTGCCAGCCGGCAACAGGGGCTGGGGGAGACCCAGTACTTC. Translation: CASRQQGLGETQYF.

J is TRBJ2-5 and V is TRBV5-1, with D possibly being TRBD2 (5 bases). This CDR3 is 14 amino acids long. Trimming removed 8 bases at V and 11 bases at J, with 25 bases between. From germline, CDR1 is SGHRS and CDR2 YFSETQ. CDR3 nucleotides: TGCGCCAGTAAAACCCAAAGTGGGCCCGGGGAGCAGTACTTC. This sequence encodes CASKTQSGPGEQYF. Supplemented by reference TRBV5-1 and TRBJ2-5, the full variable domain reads KAGVTQTPRYLIKTRGQQVTLSCSPISGHRSVSWYQQTPGQGLQFLFEYFSETQRNKGNFPGRFSGRQFSNSRSEMNVSTLELGDSALYLCASKTQSGPGEQYFGPGTRLLVL.

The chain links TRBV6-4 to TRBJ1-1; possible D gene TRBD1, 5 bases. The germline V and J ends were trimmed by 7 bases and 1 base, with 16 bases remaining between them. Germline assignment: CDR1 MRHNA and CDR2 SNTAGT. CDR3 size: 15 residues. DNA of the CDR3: TGTGCCAGCAAGGGGCAGCCCGACGGGAACACTGAAGCTTTCTTT. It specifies CASKGQPDGNTEAFF.

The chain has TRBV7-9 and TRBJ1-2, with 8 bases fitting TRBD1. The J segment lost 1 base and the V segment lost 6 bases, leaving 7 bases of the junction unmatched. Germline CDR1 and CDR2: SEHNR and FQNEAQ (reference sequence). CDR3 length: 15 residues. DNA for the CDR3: TGTGCCAGCAGTATCGGACAGGGCCTTAACTATGGCTACACCTTC. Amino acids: CASSIGQGLNYGYTF.

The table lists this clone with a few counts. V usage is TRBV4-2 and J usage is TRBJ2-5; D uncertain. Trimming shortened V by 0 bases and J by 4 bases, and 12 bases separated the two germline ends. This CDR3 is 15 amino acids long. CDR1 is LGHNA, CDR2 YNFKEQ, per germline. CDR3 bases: TGTGCCAGCAGCCAAGATACGAGGTTCGGAGAGACCCAGTACTTC. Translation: CASSQDTRFGETQYF.

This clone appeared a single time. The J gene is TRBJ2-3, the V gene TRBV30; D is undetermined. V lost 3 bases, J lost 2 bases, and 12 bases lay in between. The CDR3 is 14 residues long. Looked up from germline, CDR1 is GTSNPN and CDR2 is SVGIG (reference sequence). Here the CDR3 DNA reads TGTGCCTGGAGCTTCCAGGCGTCCACAGATACGCAGTATTTT. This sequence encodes CAWSFQASTDTQYF.

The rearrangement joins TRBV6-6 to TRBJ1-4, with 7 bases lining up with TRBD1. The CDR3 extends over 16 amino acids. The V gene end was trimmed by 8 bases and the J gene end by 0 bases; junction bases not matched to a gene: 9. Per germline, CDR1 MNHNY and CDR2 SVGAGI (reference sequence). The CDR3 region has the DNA TGTGCCAGCCGGGACAGCACACTAGCAACTAATGAAAAACTGTTTTTT. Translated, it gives CASRDSTLATNEKLFF.

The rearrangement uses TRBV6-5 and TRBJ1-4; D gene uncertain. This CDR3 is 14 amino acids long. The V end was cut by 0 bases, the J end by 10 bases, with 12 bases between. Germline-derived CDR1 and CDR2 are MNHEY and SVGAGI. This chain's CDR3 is CASSYSILSGKLFF. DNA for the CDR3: TGTGCCAGCAGTTACTCGATTTTGTCGGGAAAACTGTTTTTT.

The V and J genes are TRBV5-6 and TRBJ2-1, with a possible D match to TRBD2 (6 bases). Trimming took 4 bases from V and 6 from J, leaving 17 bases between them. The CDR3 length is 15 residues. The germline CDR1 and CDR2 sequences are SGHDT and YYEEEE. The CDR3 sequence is CASSLNPGLPNEQFF. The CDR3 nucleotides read TGTGCCAGCAGCCTAAACCCGGGACTCCCCAATGAGCAGTTCTTC.

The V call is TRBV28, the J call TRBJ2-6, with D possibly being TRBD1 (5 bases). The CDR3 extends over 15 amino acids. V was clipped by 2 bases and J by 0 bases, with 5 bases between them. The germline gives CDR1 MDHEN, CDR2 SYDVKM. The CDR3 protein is CASSLDSSGANVLTF. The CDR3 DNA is TGTGCCAGCAGTTTAGACAGCTCTGGGGCCAACGTCCTGACTTTC.

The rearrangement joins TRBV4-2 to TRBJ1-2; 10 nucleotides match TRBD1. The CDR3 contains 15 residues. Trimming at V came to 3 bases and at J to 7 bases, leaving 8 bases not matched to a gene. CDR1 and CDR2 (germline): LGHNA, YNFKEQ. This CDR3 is CASSHDRDRGPGYTF. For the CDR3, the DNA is TGTGCCAGCAGCCACGACCGGGACAGGGGACCTGGCTACACCTTC.

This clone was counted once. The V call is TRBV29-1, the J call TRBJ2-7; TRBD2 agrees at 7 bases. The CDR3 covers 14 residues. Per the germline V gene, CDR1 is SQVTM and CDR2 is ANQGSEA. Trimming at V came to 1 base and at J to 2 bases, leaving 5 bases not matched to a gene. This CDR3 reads CSVEGLAAPYEQYF. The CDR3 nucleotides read TGCAGCGTTGAAGGGCTAGCGGCACCCTACGAGCAGTACTTC.

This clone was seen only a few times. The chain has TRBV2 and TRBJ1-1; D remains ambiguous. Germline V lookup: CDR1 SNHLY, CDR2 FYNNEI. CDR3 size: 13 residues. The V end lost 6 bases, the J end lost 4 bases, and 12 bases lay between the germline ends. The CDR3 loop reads CASSLGSSTEAFF. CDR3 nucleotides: TGTGCCAGCAGCCTGGGGAGTTCCACTGAAGCTTTCTTT.

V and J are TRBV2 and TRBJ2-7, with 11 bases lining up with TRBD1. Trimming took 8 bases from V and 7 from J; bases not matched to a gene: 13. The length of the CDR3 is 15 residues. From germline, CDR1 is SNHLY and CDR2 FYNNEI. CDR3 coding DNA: TGTGCCAGCGGGCCTTCCTCCGGGACAGGGGGTGAGCAGTACTTC. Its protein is CASGPSSGTGGEQYF.

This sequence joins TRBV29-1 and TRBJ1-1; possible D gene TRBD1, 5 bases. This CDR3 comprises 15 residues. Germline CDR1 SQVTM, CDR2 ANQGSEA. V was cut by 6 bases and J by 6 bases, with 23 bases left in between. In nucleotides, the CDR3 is TGCAGCGTAGATGGAAGGCTGGGAGGGGTGCCTGAAGCTTTCTTT. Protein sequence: CSVDGRLGGVPEAFF.

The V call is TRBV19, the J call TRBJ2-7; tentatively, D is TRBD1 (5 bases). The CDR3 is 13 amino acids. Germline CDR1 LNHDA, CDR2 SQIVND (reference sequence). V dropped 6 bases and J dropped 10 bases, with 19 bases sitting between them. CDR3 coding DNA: TGTGCCAGTAGCACTCGGGCCAGGGTAGAACAGTACTTC. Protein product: CASSTRARVEQYF.

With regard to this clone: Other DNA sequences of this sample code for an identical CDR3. CDR3 residues: CASSPSNEQFF. Here the CDR3 DNA reads TGTGCCAGCAGTCCCTCCAATGAGCAGTTCTTC. The rearrangement links TRBV6-6 to TRBJ2-1; D ambiguous. The length of the CDR3 is 11 residues. CDR1 is MNHNY and CDR2 is SVGAGI in the germline V gene (reference sequence). V shed 5 bases and J shed 6 bases, with 5 bases lying between them.

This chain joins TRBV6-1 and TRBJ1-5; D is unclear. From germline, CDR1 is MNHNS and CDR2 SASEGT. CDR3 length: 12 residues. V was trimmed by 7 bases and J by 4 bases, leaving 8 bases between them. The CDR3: CASKRGNQPQHF. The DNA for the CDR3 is TGTGCCAGCAAACGGGGAAATCAGCCCCAGCATTTT.